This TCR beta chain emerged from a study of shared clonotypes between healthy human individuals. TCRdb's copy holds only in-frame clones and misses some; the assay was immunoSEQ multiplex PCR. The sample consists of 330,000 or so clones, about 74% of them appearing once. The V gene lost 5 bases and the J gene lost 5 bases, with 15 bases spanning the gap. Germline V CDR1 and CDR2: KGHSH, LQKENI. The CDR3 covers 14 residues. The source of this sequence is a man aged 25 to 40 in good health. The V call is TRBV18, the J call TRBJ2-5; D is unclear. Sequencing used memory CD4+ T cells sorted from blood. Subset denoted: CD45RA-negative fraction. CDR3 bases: TGTGCCAGCTCATCCTGGGGTTCGGATGAGACCCAGTACTTC. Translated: CASSSWGSDETQYF.